This TCR beta chain came from a study of blood T cell repertoires in COVID-19. About the research overall: Samples came from the United States, Italy and Spain, spanning acute and convalescent COVID-19. Nucleic acid was either cDNA or gDNA, and it came from T cells, B-cell-depleted T cells, or PBMCs.

Original methodology: Reference gene primer amplification in the assay estimated nucleated cell counts. Some clones are missing from TCRdb's copy, which holds only in-frame ones; the method was immunoSEQ multiplex PCR. V, J and clone size reflect that table, while D and trimming were determined from the DNA. The table lists a few hundred thousand clones, around 85% of them singletons, with about 1.9% in the top ten. The sample comprised peripheral blood. The receptor's source is a woman in her 30s who had recovered from COVID-19.

For the CDR3, the DNA is TGCGCCAGCAGGGGACAGGGGAGCTCCTACGAGCAGTACTTC. It yields the protein CASRGQGSSYEQYF. This rearrangement joins TRBV5-1 to TRBJ2-7, with 10 positions matching TRBD1. J gave up 0 bases and V 5 bases, and 2 bases lay outside the gene matches. Germline V lookup: CDR1 SGHRS, CDR2 YFSETQ. CDR3 length equals 14 residues.